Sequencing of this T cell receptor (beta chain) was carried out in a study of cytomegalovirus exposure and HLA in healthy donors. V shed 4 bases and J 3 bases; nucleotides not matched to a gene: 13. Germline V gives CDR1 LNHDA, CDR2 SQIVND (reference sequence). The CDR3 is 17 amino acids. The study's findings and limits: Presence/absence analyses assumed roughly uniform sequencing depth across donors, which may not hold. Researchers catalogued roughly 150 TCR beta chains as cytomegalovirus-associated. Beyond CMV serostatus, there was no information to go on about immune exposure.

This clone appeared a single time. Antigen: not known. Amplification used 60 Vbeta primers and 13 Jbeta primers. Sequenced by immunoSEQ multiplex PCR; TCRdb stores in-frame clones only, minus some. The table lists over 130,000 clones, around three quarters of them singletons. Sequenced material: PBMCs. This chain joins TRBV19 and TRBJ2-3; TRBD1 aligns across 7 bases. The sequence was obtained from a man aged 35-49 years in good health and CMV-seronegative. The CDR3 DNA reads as TGTGCCAGTAGTACTAGACAGGGTACCACTAGGACAGATACGCAGTATTTT. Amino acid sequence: CASSTRQGTTRTDTQYF.